This entry lists 8 T cell receptor beta chains sequenced from one sample in a study of cytomegalovirus exposure and HLA in healthy donors. The assay was immunoSEQ multiplex PCR, and TCRdb's table has in-frame clones only and misses some. The sample yields fewer than 250,000 clones, roughly 87% seen once. Sequencing was carried out using PBMCs. The receptors here all came from a woman aged 18-30 years in good health and CMV-seropositive.

V is TRBV6-1 and J is TRBJ2-5; TRBD2 matches 13 bases. Per the germline V gene, CDR1 is MNHNS and CDR2 is SASEGT. The trim removed 5 bases at V and 6 bases at J, leaving 6 bases unmatched. The CDR3 loop spans 15 amino acids. CDR3 amino acids: CASSIGLAGVQTQYF. CDR3 nucleotide sequence: TGTGCCAGCAGTATAGGACTAGCGGGAGTACAGACCCAGTACTTC.

The CDR3 DNA is TGTGCCAGTAGTAACAGACAGGGGGCGCGGGATCAGCCCCAGCATTTT. Residues: CASSNRQGARDQPQHF. This sequence joins TRBV19 and TRBJ1-5; 10 nucleotides line up with TRBD1. This CDR3 comprises 16 residues. Germline V gene sequence: CDR1 LNHDA, CDR2 SQIVND (reference sequence). The ends lost 4 bases at V and 5 bases at J; junction bases unmatched: 8.

The J gene is TRBJ1-2, the V gene TRBV4-2; 9 nucleotides match TRBD1. The CDR3 sequence is 18 residues long. V was pared by 0 bases and J by 1 base, with 9 bases of the junction left unmatched. Germline loops: CDR1 LGHNA, CDR2 YNFKEQ. CDR3: CASSQEGTGKLNNYGYTF. CDR3 in DNA: TGTGCCAGCAGCCAAGAAGGGACAGGGAAACTGAATAACTATGGCTACACCTTC.

V and J are TRBV11-3 and TRBJ2-5; D possibly corresponds to TRBD2 (6 bases). V shed 6 bases and J shed 1 base, with 9 bases lying between them. The germline gives CDR1 SGHNT, CDR2 YENEEA. This CDR3 is 13 amino acids long. In DNA, the CDR3 is TGTGCCAGCAGAGATAGCGGCCAAGAGACCCAGTACTTC. This gives the protein CASRDSGQETQYF.

V gene TRBV28 combines with J gene TRBJ2-7, with 11 bases aligning to TRBD2. Germline CDR1 is MDHEN and CDR2 is SYDVKM. The CDR3 spans 17 residues. J gave up 3 bases and V 6 bases, and 13 bases lay outside the gene matches. CDR3 loop: CASSYQLAGAGGYEQYF. DNA for the CDR3: TGTGCCAGCAGCTACCAACTAGCGGGAGCAGGTGGCTACGAGCAGTACTTC.

The chain recombines TRBV6-4 with TRBJ1-2, with D perhaps matching TRBD1 (6 bases). Germline V gene sequence: CDR1 MRHNA, CDR2 SNTAGT. The CDR3 extends over 12 amino acids. V lost 4 bases and J lost 10, with 13 bases in between. DNA for the CDR3: TGTGCCAGCAGTGGGCAGGGGAGAGTCTACACCTTC. It specifies CASSGQGRVYTF.

V gene TRBV28 combines with J gene TRBJ2-1; 12 bases line up with TRBD2. The J segment lost 5 bases and the V segment lost 6 bases, leaving 14 bases of the junction unmatched. The CDR3 contains 18 residues. Per the germline V gene, CDR1 is MDHEN and CDR2 is SYDVKM. CDR3 nucleotide sequence: TGTGCCAGCAGAGATGAGTCCCGGCCTAGCGGGAGGGACAATGAGCAGTTCTTC. Encoded protein: CASRDESRPSGRDNEQFF.

The chain links TRBV27 to TRBJ1-1, with TRBD1 identical over 8 bases. Trimming at V came to 5 bases and at J to 2 bases, leaving 4 bases not matched to a gene. From germline, CDR1 is MNHEY and CDR2 SMNVEV (reference sequence). The CDR3 runs to 14 residues. This CDR3 reads CASSLTGGNTEAFF. For the CDR3, the DNA is TGTGCCAGCAGTCTAACAGGGGGAAACACTGAAGCTTTCTTT.